The sequence of this T cell receptor (beta chain) was determined in a study of vaccination and CD4 T cells after COVID-19 (dated by TCRdb to between 2021 and 2022). In terms of the full investigation: Convalescent patients had a positive SARS-CoV-2 result on nasal swab PCR, and of these patients, several had mild disease and one had severe disease. In the convalescent cohort there were six males and four females, among whom were two Hispanic individuals, seven Caucasians, two Asians and one multiracial person. Participants received two doses of either the Pfizer-BioNTech BNT162b2 vaccine (n=8) or the Moderna mRNA-1273 vaccine (n=2). Post-COVID blood samples from convalescent patients were collected a median of roughly 100 days after diagnosis, with a range of roughly 30 to 170 days. Post-vaccine blood samples were taken a median of 72 days after the second vaccine dose, with a range of roughly 13 to 250 days. For stimulating the cultures, overlapping spike peptide pools were used, derived from SARS-CoV-2 as well as from the common cold coronaviruses HCoV-NL63, HCoV-OC43 and HCoV-229E. Control cultures used a CEFX viral epitope pool as positive control, an HIV-1 Nef peptide pool as negative control, or no peptide. In approximately ten COVID-19 convalescent patients and 4 infection-naive healthy vaccine recipients, the spike-specific CD4+ TCR repertoire before mRNA vaccination was compared with the repertoire after mRNA vaccination.

In light of the paper, this sample's treatment or condition label describes: approximately 9-day PBMC culture with coronavirus spike peptide pools or control peptides (ViraFEST assay). The ViraFEST assay was used in the study, in which antigen-specific T cells were expanded with peptide pools and expanded clonotypes were subsequently identified by TCR sequencing. The convalescent patients' positive SARS-CoV-2 PCR tests were from March to December 2020, which was before the Alpha, Beta and Delta variants emerged in the United States. Each well held around 2 million PBMCs cultured with 9 to 10 ug/ml peptide pools in IMDM containing about 5% human AB serum and 9.5 to 10 IU/ml IL-2. Half of the culture medium was replaced with fresh IL-2-containing medium on days 3 and 7. After ten to eleven days of culture, CD4+ T cells were isolated by negative selection using the EasySep CD4+ T cell isolation kit. PBMCs were separated from whole blood using Ficoll-Paque Plus gradient centrifugation and then either used fresh or cryopreserved at -140C. Culture conditions were generally each tested in triplicate wells.

CDR3 length: 13 amino acids, cysteine to phenylalanine. Just the 39-base CDR3 DNA is kept, in frame starting at base 1. Reading the germline V gene (reference sequence) gives CDR1 LNHDA and CDR2 SQIVND. V loses 4 bases, J loses 3 bases, and the germline ends lie 9 bases apart. In this sample, this clonotype turned up a few times. Its antigen target is currently unknown. No clone much larger than this one lies a single base away; base qualities are absent. What the authors observed across the whole study: Of the vaccine-specific clones in convalescent patients, 304 of 307, or nearly all, reacted only to SARS-CoV-2 spike and did not cross-react with common cold coronaviruses. In convalescent patients, a median roughly 87% of post-vaccine SARS-CoV-2-reactive clones were detected only after vaccination, suggesting vaccine-specific priming. The number of convalescent patients in the study was relatively small, and the study did not examine early timepoints following natural infection. Although the median number of SARS-CoV-2-reactive clonotypes went up from 21 after infection to 35 to 40 after vaccination, the increase was not significant.

The library came from PCR. DNA from cultured CD4+ T cells was subjected to TCR sequencing with the Oncomine TCR Beta short-read assay at the Johns Hopkins FTIC core. Genomic DNA was extracted from the cultured CD4+ T cells with the QIAamp micro DNA kit. Oncomine TCR Beta libraries from cultured CD4+ T cells were pooled using unique dual indexes and sequenced on an Illumina iSeq 100. The original methods were these. Non-productive sequences were removed, and CDR3s that did not start with C, did not end with F or W, or were shorter than 7 amino acids were discarded. Antigen-specific clonotypes were identified using the MANAFEST web application through comparison of peptide-stimulated wells with reference and other culture wells. For a clone to be called positive, the clone needed an FDR below 0.05, an odds ratio above 5, and a productive frequency above 0.1% in at least two of three replicate wells. Cross-reactive clonotypes were defined as significantly expanded in both SARS-CoV-2 spike wells and at least one common cold coronavirus spike condition. Similarity between CDR3 sequences was evaluated in R version 3.6.1 using Levenshtein distances (stringdist) and unrooted phylogenetic trees (ape). The raw public data were reprocessed by TCRdb itself: fastp quality trimming at Q25, MiXCR clonotype calling, in-frame beta chains only. Each record represents a unique CDR3 protein, reported with the most common genes and DNA among its rows. It is TCRdb's table, rather than the study itself, that gives the V and J calls and clone size. This sample gives about 12,000 distinct CDR3 sequences in total; under 65% of them show up just once. Of the sample, around 15% is held by the ten largest clones.

The rearranged segments are TRBV19 and TRBJ1-1, with the D gene not confidently named. Sequences were obtained from CD4+ T cells from blood, cultured in vitro. This sequence originates from a human donor who had recovered from COVID-19. The base sequence is TGTGCCAGTAGTACCTCTCGGGACACTGAAGCTTTCTTT. It translates as CASSTSRDTEAFF.